This TCR beta chain was sequenced during a study of shared clonotypes between healthy human individuals. All donors were Caucasian adults living in Nashville, Tennessee. V was clipped by 7 bases and J by 2 bases; unmatched bases: 12. CDR1 and CDR2 (germline): LNHDA, SQIVND (reference sequence). The CDR3 covers 17 residues. Sequenced by immunoSEQ multiplex PCR; TCRdb stores in-frame clones only, minus some. This table holds about 1 million clones, about 75% found once. The sequence was obtained from a man younger than 35 in good health. The V gene is TRBV19, the J gene TRBJ1-3; 9 nucleotides align to TRBD1. The source material was memory CD4+ T cells sorted from blood. The subset here: CD45RA-negative fraction. The CDR3: CASMTGQGKNPGNTIYF. CDR3 nucleotides: TGTGCCAGTATGACGGGACAGGGCAAAAATCCTGGAAACACCATATATTTT.